These 31 T cell receptor beta chains originate from one sample sequenced in a study of blood T cell repertoires in COVID-19. Assay used: immunoSEQ multiplex PCR; TCRdb lists only in-frame clones, some missing. The sample records fewer than 200,000 clones, over 80% being singletons. The sample was peripheral blood. Receptors were obtained from a man under 40 with COVID-19, enrolled during active disease.

A single count supports this clone. The chain couples TRBV7-2 to TRBJ2-2; no definite D call. The germline V gene encodes CDR1 SGHTA and CDR2 FQGNSA. V lost 4 bases and J lost 0, with 6 bases in between. The CDR3 extends over 14 amino acids. The CDR3 loop reads CASSSQSNTGELFF. The CDR3 DNA reads as TGTGCCAGCAGCTCACAGTCGAACACCGGGGAGCTGTTTTTT.

The chain couples TRBV10-3 to TRBJ2-7; D unclear. The CDR3 spans 15 residues. V was cut by 0 bases and J by 6 bases, with 15 bases left in between. The germline CDR1 and CDR2 sequences are ENHRY and SYGVKD. The CDR3 is CAISESNGYRGEQYF. CDR3 bases: TGTGCCATCAGTGAGTCTAATGGCTACCGAGGCGAGCAGTACTTC.

The chain has TRBV10-3 and TRBJ1-1; D not certain. Looked up from germline, CDR1 is ENHRY and CDR2 is SYGVKD. The CDR3 spans 13 residues. Trimming took off 3 bases at V and 5 bases at J, with 10 bases between the two ends. The CDR3 DNA is TGTGCCATCAGTGAAACTAAGGCAACTGAAGCTTTCTTT. This gives the protein CAISETKATEAFF.

The rearrangement links TRBV7-2 to TRBJ2-1; D remains unclear. The length of the CDR3 is 14 residues. V dropped 2 bases and J dropped 0 bases, with 5 bases sitting between them. The germline V gene has CDR1 SGHTA and CDR2 FQGNSA. As DNA, the CDR3 is TGTGCCAGCAGCTTAACATACTCCTACAATGAGCAGTTCTTC. Residues: CASSLTYSYNEQFF. The full variable domain, rest sourced from reference TRBV7-2 and TRBJ2-1, is GAGVSQSPSNKVTEKGKDVELRCDPISGHTALYWYRQSLGQGLEFLIYFQGNSAPDKSGLPSDRFSAERTGGSVSTLTIQRTQQEDSAVYLCASSLTYSYNEQFFGPGTRLTVL.

This clone was detected only a few times. V is TRBV27 and J is TRBJ2-7; D is unclear. The CDR3 is 13 residues long. V was shortened by 5 bases and J by 2 bases, with 10 bases between the two germline ends. The germline V gene has CDR1 MNHEY and CDR2 SMNVEV (reference sequence). For the CDR3, the DNA is TGTGCCAGCAGTCCGACTTCGCCCTACGAGCAGTACTTC. It specifies CASSPTSPYEQYF.

This chain joins TRBV10-3 and TRBJ2-1, with TRBD1 identical over 7 bases. With 6 bases clipped from V and 4 bases from J, the junction kept 3 bases outside the gene matches. The CDR3 has 13 residues. Germline values: CDR1 ENHRY, CDR2 SYGVKD. CDR3 coding DNA: TGTGCCATCAGGATGGACAGGTACAATGAGCAGTTCTTC. It codes for CAIRMDRYNEQFF.

CDR3 sequence reads: CASRRSGTSVPDTQYF. CDR3 DNA sequence: TGTGCCAGCAGGCGATCCGGGACTAGCGTCCCAGATACGCAGTATTTT. The chain combines TRBV28 with TRBJ2-3; TRBD2 matches at 10 bases. Germline lookup yields CDR1 MDHEN and CDR2 SYDVKM. The CDR3 covers 16 residues. V dropped 6 bases and J dropped 4; count of bases not matched to a gene: 10.

The chain employs TRBV6-4 and TRBJ1-1; weak D call: TRBD1 (5 bases). V shed 3 bases and J shed 2 bases, with 7 bases lying between them. Germline V gives CDR1 MRHNA, CDR2 SNTAGT. This CDR3 comprises 13 residues. Here the CDR3 DNA reads TGTGCCAGCAGTGAGGGGCCCAACACTGAAGCTTTCTTT. This encodes CASSEGPNTEAFF.

The CDR3 nucleotides read TGTGCCAGCAGCCTGGCTCTGCGGAATGAGCAGTTCTTC. It yields the protein CASSLALRNEQFF. This chain uses TRBV14 with TRBJ2-1; D remains ambiguous. CDR3 length equals 13 residues. CDR1 and CDR2 from the germline V gene are SGHDN and FVKESK. V lost 4 bases and J 7 bases, leaving 11 bases between the germline ends.

This clone appeared once. V usage is TRBV6-2 or TRBV6-3 and J usage is TRBJ2-1; TRBD1 aligns across 9 bases. The germline V gene encodes CDR1 MNHEY and CDR2 SVGEGT. J lost 12 bases, V lost 6 bases, and 21 bases had no gene match. There are 17 residues in the CDR3. The chain's CDR3 is CASSHQFTGTGLGGQFF. For the CDR3, the DNA is TGTGCCAGCAGCCATCAGTTCACCGGGACAGGGCTAGGTGGGCAGTTCTTC.

This clone was detected a few times. V is TRBV5-5 and J is TRBJ2-3; TRBD2 might be the D (6 bases). The CDR3 runs to 17 residues. From germline, CDR1 is SGHKS and CDR2 YYEKEE (reference sequence). The V end lost 5 bases, the J end lost 0 bases, and 19 bases lay between the germline ends. CDR3: CASSRTVISGSTDTQYF. The CDR3 bases are TGTGCCAGCAGTCGTACAGTAATCAGCGGGAGCACAGATACGCAGTATTTT.

The chain employs TRBV2 and TRBJ1-3; 9 bases are a match to TRBD1. This CDR3 is built from 18 residues. Germline V gene sequence: CDR1 SNHLY, CDR2 FYNNEI. V trimming: 8 bases; J trimming: 0 bases; junction bases outside the gene matches: 14. In DNA, the CDR3 is TGTGCCAGCTGTGTCCCGGGACAGGGACTTCGCTCTGGAAACACCATATATTTT. Protein sequence: CASCVPGQGLRSGNTIYF.

The chain joins TRBV12-3 or TRBV12-4 to TRBJ1-2; D ambiguous. This CDR3 contains 13 residues. The V and J ends lost 1 base and 4 bases respectively, with 7 bases between them. The CDR3 spells CASSLGVRYGYTF. The CDR3 DNA reads as TGTGCCAGCAGTTTAGGAGTACGCTATGGCTACACCTTC.

This chain links TRBV6-5 with TRBJ2-7, with 8 bases matching TRBD2. This CDR3 contains 15 residues. The germline CDR1 and CDR2 sequences are MNHEY and SVGAGI. Trimming cost V 5 bases and J 5 bases; bases outside gene matches: 11. Written as DNA, the CDR3 is TGTGCCAGCAGTCCGCTAGCGGGCCGTCTAGACGAGCAGTACTTC. Residues: CASSPLAGRLDEQYF.

The CDR3 region is CASSKPGTGLYGYTF. The CDR3 nucleotides read TGTGCCAGCTCAAAGCCCGGGACAGGGCTCTATGGCTACACCTTC. This chain joins TRBV25-1 and TRBJ1-2; TRBD1 matches 9 bases. The V segment lost 8 bases and the J segment 4 bases; nucleotides outside the gene matches: 11. Looked up from germline, CDR1 is MGHDK and CDR2 is SYGVNS. This CDR3 is built from 15 residues.

In nucleotides, the CDR3 is TGTGCCAGTAGTATCTTAGGGGATGGGTCACCCCTCCACTTT. It is translated as CASSILGDGSPLHF. This chain links TRBV19 with TRBJ1-6, with TRBD1 as a possible D gene (5 bases). Germline CDR1 is LNHDA and CDR2 is SQIVND (reference sequence). Trimming stripped 3 bases from V and 10 bases from J, with 13 bases between. CDR3 size: 14 residues.

The J gene is TRBJ2-3, the V gene TRBV6-6; unclear D gene. The CDR3 extends over 17 amino acids. V lost 5 bases and J 2 bases, leaving 20 bases between the germline ends. Germline V gene lookup returns CDR1 MNHNY and CDR2 SVGAGI (reference sequence). The CDR3 loop reads CASSPLVSLSPTDTQYF. CDR3 nucleotides: TGTGCCAGCAGTCCCCTCGTGAGCCTTTCTCCCACAGATACGCAGTATTTT.

The chain recombines TRBV18 with TRBJ2-2; D not resolved. V lost 2 bases and J 6 bases, leaving 13 bases between the germline ends. Germline V gene lookup returns CDR1 KGHSH and CDR2 LQKENI. The CDR3 runs 15 residues. CDR3 sequence reads: CASSPYDERAGELFF. CDR3 bases: TGTGCCAGCTCACCATATGACGAGCGAGCCGGGGAGCTGTTTTTT.

This clone was seen just once. In nucleotides, the CDR3 is TGTGCCAGCCCGCCCGAAGGGAGGGCCTTCACTGAAGCTTTCTTT. Amino acids: CASPPEGRAFTEAFF. The gene calls are TRBV11-2 and TRBJ1-1; D not resolved. V lost 8 bases and J lost 4, with 20 bases in between. CDR1 SGHAT and CDR2 FQNNGV come from the germline V gene. The CDR3 runs to 15 residues.

V gene TRBV11-2 combines with J gene TRBJ1-5; weak D call: TRBD1 (5 bases). The CDR3 covers 15 residues. The V gene lost 5 bases and the J gene lost 6 bases, with 17 bases spanning the gap. CDR1 and CDR2 (germline): SGHAT, FQNNGV. The CDR3 region is CASSLQGRRGQPQHF. The CDR3 DNA reads as TGTGCCAGCAGCCTTCAGGGACGGCGGGGTCAGCCCCAGCATTTT. The variable domain in full, completed from reference TRBV11-2 and TRBJ1-5, reads EAGVAQSPRYKIIEKRQSVAFWCNPISGHATLYWYQQILGQGPKLLIQFQNNGVVDDSQLPKDRFSAERLKGVDSTLKIQPAKLEDSAVYLCASSLQGRRGQPQHFGDGTRLSIL.

The CDR3 DNA is TGTGCCAGCAGTGCCCCGGTAGGGGTCGACAGGGCTAACTATGGCTACACCTTC. This sequence encodes CASSAPVGVDRANYGYTF. The chain links TRBV6-1 to TRBJ1-2, with 7 bases matching TRBD1. The ends lost 4 bases at V and 0 bases at J; junction bases unmatched: 14. The CDR3 is 18 amino acids. Per germline, CDR1 MNHNS and CDR2 SASEGT.

The V gene is TRBV7-9, the J gene TRBJ1-4, with 11 bases matching TRBD1. The CDR3 contains 15 residues. The ends lost 5 bases at V and 7 bases at J; junction bases unmatched: 6. Germline V gives CDR1 SEHNR, CDR2 FQNEAQ (reference sequence). CDR3 loop: CASSLGQGAIEKLFF. CDR3 nucleotide sequence: TGTGCCAGCAGCCTAGGACAGGGGGCAATTGAAAAACTGTTTTTT.

In this sample, this clone turned up once. This chain connects TRBV10-3 to TRBJ1-1; 8 bases fit TRBD1. This CDR3 is 15 amino acids long. V lost 5 bases and J lost 7; bases outside the gene matches: 12. Germline lookup yields CDR1 ENHRY and CDR2 SYGVKD. The CDR3 loop reads CAISYSGQGVREAFF. CDR3 nucleotide sequence: TGTGCCATCAGTTATTCAGGACAGGGAGTCCGTGAAGCTTTCTTT.

Comment on this clone: Different DNA sequences within this sample yield the same CDR3. V gene TRBV4-2 combines with J gene TRBJ2-7; 7 bases match TRBD1. Trimming cost V 1 base and J 2 bases; bases outside gene matches: 2. The CDR3 consists of 14 residues. The germline V gene has CDR1 LGHNA and CDR2 YNFKEQ. In DNA form, the CDR3 reads TGTGCCAGCAGCCAAGGACAGGGTACCTACGAGCAGTACTTC. This sequence encodes CASSQGQGTYEQYF.

This sequence joins TRBV5-1 and TRBJ1-1; maybe TRBD1 (6 bases). CDR3 length equals 14 residues. Germline CDR1 is SGHRS and CDR2 is YFSETQ. Trimming took off 1 base at V and 1 base at J, with 8 bases between the two ends. CDR3 DNA: TGCGCCAGCAGCTTGCTGGGGGCGAACACTGAAGCTTTCTTT. Translation gives CASSLLGANTEAFF. Together with reference TRBV5-1 and TRBJ1-1, the CDR3 gives the full variable domain: KAGVTQTPRYLIKTRGQQVTLSCSPISGHRSVSWYQQTPGQGLQFLFEYFSETQRNKGNFPGRFSGRQFSNSRSEMNVSTLELGDSALYLCASSLLGANTEAFFGQGTRLTVV.

DNA of the CDR3: TGTGCCAGCAGCCAGAGCACAGTTGGCCGCCAGCAGTACTTC. Translating it yields CASSQSTVGRQQYF. The chain joins TRBV3-1 (or the pseudogene TRBV3-2) to TRBJ2-7; D call uncertain. V lost 3 bases to trimming and J lost 8 bases, with 17 bases between them. Germline CDR1 reads LGHDT; CDR2 reads YNNKEL (reference sequence). The CDR3 consists of 14 residues.

This clone occurred once. J is TRBJ2-1 and V is TRBV5-4; 11 nucleotides match TRBD2. The J segment lost 8 bases and the V segment lost 4 bases, leaving 11 bases of the junction unmatched. This CDR3 comprises 16 residues. Looked up from germline, CDR1 is SGHNT and CDR2 is YYREEE (reference sequence). As DNA, the CDR3 is TGTGCCAGCAGCACCCGACTAGCGGGGTCCCCCCATGAGCAGTTCTTC. This codes for CASSTRLAGSPHEQFF.

The gene calls are TRBV6-2 or TRBV6-3 and TRBJ2-2; D unresolved. V gave up 4 bases and J gave up 10 bases, with 10 bases separating them. CDR1 is MNHEY, CDR2 SVGEGT, per germline. The CDR3 runs to 12 residues. CDR3 nucleotides: TGTGCCAGCAGTTCGGGTACAATGGAGCTGTTTTTT. Its protein is CASSSGTMELFF.

V usage is TRBV5-1 and J usage is TRBJ1-1; the match to TRBD1 covers 7 bases. V shed 3 bases and J 1 base; nucleotides not matched to a gene: 9. Germline V gives CDR1 SGHRS, CDR2 YFSETQ. CDR3 size: 16 residues. CDR3 sequence: CASSSRQGQGNTEAFF. The CDR3 DNA reads TGCGCCAGCAGCTCCCGACAGGGTCAAGGGAACACTGAAGCTTTCTTT.

The chain recombines TRBV29-1 with TRBJ1-1, with D perhaps matching TRBD1 (6 bases). V lost 7 bases, J lost 1 base, and 13 bases lay in between. The CDR3 is made up of 13 amino acids. The germline V gene encodes CDR1 SQVTM and CDR2 ANQGSEA. CDR3 region: CSATGHQNTEAFF. In DNA form, the CDR3 reads TGCAGCGCCACGGGACACCAGAACACTGAAGCTTTCTTT.

The chain is built from TRBV7-9 and TRBJ2-3; possibly TRBD2 for D (5 bases). V lost 8 bases and J 1 base, leaving 10 bases between the germline ends. CDR1 and CDR2 (germline): SEHNR, FQNEAQ (reference sequence). The CDR3 is 13 amino acids. CDR3 DNA: TGTGCCAGCGAGGAGGTAGGCACAGATACGCAGTATTTT. Translation: CASEEVGTDTQYF.